Listed here is a single TCR beta chain. One end of the junction fails to match germline, which may point to a read error. The CDR3 is made up of 15 amino acids. Looked up from germline, CDR1 is MDHEN and CDR2 is SYDVKM. Libraries of TCR beta came from iRepertoire HTBI primers plus Arm-PCR of CDR3 regions. TCRdb ran MiXCR on the multiplex PCR reads and lists one entry per CDR3 protein. The sample has some 560,000 distinct CDR3 sequences; 16% are singletons. The entry originates in a study of regulatory T cells in long-lasting Graves disease. Time point described: newly diagnosed GD, antithyroid drugs for less than 3 months. The authors made the TCR library using RNA they extracted from PBMCs. These data also featured in a second study, about T cells in Graves' hyperthyroidism and ophthalmopathy.

The V call is TRBV28, the J call TRBJ1-2; TRBD1 is a possible D gene (5 bases). This receptor was obtained from a woman aged 35-65 years with Graves disease. The starting material was peripheral blood mononuclear cells (PBMCs), obtained at new diagnosis, from a patient treated with antithyroid drugs. The CDR3: CASSPRGARNYGHTF. CDR3 coding DNA: TGTGCCAGCTCCCCTAGAGGGGCGCGAAACTATGGCCACACCTTC.